This T cell receptor (beta chain) was identified in a study of shared clonotypes between healthy human individuals (TCRdb year 2020). Regarding the research as a whole: The cohort included three men and a couple of women between 18 and 49 years of age. Per donor, leukapheresis produced somewhere between about 0.9 and 9.5 billion PBMCs. Libraries were prepared and TCR repertoires were sequenced by different laboratories using diverse techniques, in order to increase sequencing depth and limit assay-specific biases. The study deeply sequenced blood TCR repertoires of five healthy adults to estimate repertoire size and the extent of clonotype sharing between individuals. For each donor, CD4 naive and CD4 memory were each given three plates, CD8 naive was given two plates, and CD8 memory was given one plate. The paper's findings and limits, for the study overall: Based on pairwise subsampling, the degree of clonotype sharing among donors was expected to be affected by sequencing depth. When a handful of donors were compared, the shared fraction of clonotypes was around 5% for naive CD4, 3.5% for naive CD8, roughly 2.5% for memory CD4, and 0.3% to 0.5% for memory CD8. Incomplete sequencing was indicated by rarefaction of sorted-subset datasets, despite the large sequencing depth. Only blood was sampled, and tissue TCR repertoires likely differ from those in blood. Clonotypes shared by all four sorted-subset donors showed higher generation probabilities than non-shared clonotypes. Estimated clonotype richness was generally larger for naive than for memory subsets. The small number of donors limited the genetic and exposure-history diversity represented.

Of note for this clone: Its antigen is still unknown. Base quality data are lacking; no much larger clone is found one base away.

CD8 naive samples were obtained by positive selection for CCR7 among CD45RO-negative cells, yielding a CD45RA+CCR7+ population from which TemRA cells were excluded. The donors were healthy, HIV-negative adults who had no recently reported acute infections or vaccinations. All donors were Caucasian adults living in Nashville, Tennessee, USA. Blood was collected by leukapheresis, and PBMCs were isolated by Ficoll-Histopaque density gradient centrifugation and then cryopreserved in liquid nitrogen vapor phase. Analytical flow cytometry was used to check the purity and quantity of each magnetically sorted T cell population. Genomic DNA was isolated from each sorted fraction and quantified by UV absorbance on a Nanodrop 2000c. From the germline V gene, CDR1 is SGHAT and CDR2 is FQNNGV. Its CDR3 holds 12 amino acids, cysteine through phenylalanine. Of the read, only the CDR3 DNA is kept; its 36 bases are in frame from base 1. Trimming takes 8 bases from V and 7 bases from J, and the germline ends sit 15 bases apart.

Using the deep immunoSEQ assay, TCR CDR3 regions were amplified from genomic DNA by multiplex PCR. For each cell subset, the extracted genomic DNA was distributed evenly across all wells of several immunoSEQ 96-well plates, and each plate served as one replicate. Each replicate PCR for sorted subsets received about 180 ng genomic DNA, equal to some 32,000 T cell genomes. The purified libraries were quantified using a Qubit 3.0 fluorometer, sized with a Bioanalyzer 2100, and then quantified again using the KAPA Library Quantification kit. A separate single-read 150-cycle Illumina NextSeq 550 flow cell was used to sequence each immunoSEQ 96-well plate. The study's own analysis went as follows. The immunoSEQ output contained only junctional sequences without quality scores, so filtering could not match that applied to full-length reads. Sequences were annotated with PyIR, a Python wrapper for IgBLAST v1.9, using IMGT germline references to assign V/J genes and CDR3. Any read was removed if the V/J assignment was weak (E-value above 1e-6), the CDR3 was missing, or the read contained stop codons, out-of-frame junctions, or ambiguous translated residues. A V3J clonotype was defined by an identical inferred V gene, J gene, and CDR3 amino acid sequence. Percentage overlap between repertoires was calculated by dividing the number of shared unique clonotypes by the size of the smaller repertoire. Three approaches were used to assess repertoire richness: RTK rarefaction, the Chao1 estimator, and Recon v2.1 estimates of unobserved clonotypes. Generation probabilities for all TCRbeta clonotypes obtained by the gDNA method from a handful of donors were computed using OLGA. TCRdb retrieved this table from immuneACCESS and kept in-frame rearrangements only. Not all clones are present; in checked studies, unresolved V genes account for under half, and no reason is known for the remainder. V and J calls and clone size are those listed in that table; D and trimming were worked out from the DNA. A total of around 600,000 clones appear in this sample, 98% of them only once. 0.3% of the sample belongs to the ten largest clones.

The V and J genes are TRBV11-2 and TRBJ2-7; the D gene assignment is ambiguous. The TCR comes from a man aged 25-45 years in good health. The sequenced material came from naive CD8+ T cells sorted from blood. The sample's cell subset or site label is to be understood as: CD45RA+CCR7+. CDR3 loop: CASARRVDEQYF. The DNA sequence is TGTGCCAGCGCCCGTAGGGTTGATGAGCAGTACTTC.